The 28 T cell receptor beta chains below come from one sample, sequenced in a study of cytomegalovirus exposure and HLA in healthy donors (dated by TCRdb to about 2017). Library prep was done by the immunoSEQ multiplex PCR assay. For the multiplex PCR, a mixture combining 60 forward primers for TCR Vbeta segments and 13 reverse primers for TCR Jbeta segments was used. The source is immuneACCESS, and TCRdb retained only in-frame sequences with V and J called. Part of the clones is not carried over; for the studies checked, unresolved V genes explain less than half of this, and the remainder is unexplained. A total of some 160,000 clones appear in this sample, more than 75% of them only once. Over 2.5% of the sample lies in the top ten. Sequencing was carried out using PBMCs. The receptor source for this set is a young man in good health and CMV-seropositive.

This clone was found once. The chain is built from TRBV2 and TRBJ2-5; 11 bases are shared with TRBD1. The J segment lost 5 bases and the V segment lost 4 bases, leaving 6 bases of the junction unmatched. CDR3 length: 15 residues. In germline, CDR1 is SNHLY, CDR2 FYNNEI. The CDR3 loop reads CASSGTGGTGETQYF. In DNA, the CDR3 is TGTGCCAGCAGTGGGACAGGGGGCACGGGGGAGACCCAGTACTTC. Combining the CDR3 with reference TRBV2 and TRBJ2-5 gives the whole variable domain EPEVTQTPSHQVTQMGQEVILRCVPISNHLYFYWYRQILGQKVEFLVSFYNNEISEKSEIFDDQFSVERPDGSNFTLKIRSTKLEDSAMYFCASSGTGGTGETQYFGPGTRLLVL.

V and J are TRBV11-2 and TRBJ1-1, with D possibly matching TRBD1 (6 bases). This CDR3 spans 16 amino acids. In germline, CDR1 is SGHAT, CDR2 FQNNGV. With 6 bases removed from V and 0 bases from J, the gap between germline ends came to 17 bases. CDR3 region: CASRPGHGDMNTEAFF. The CDR3 nucleotides read TGTGCCAGCAGACCTGGACACGGGGACATGAACACTGAAGCTTTCTTT.

The chain has TRBV19 and TRBJ2-7; 7 nucleotides match TRBD1. Germline loops: CDR1 LNHDA, CDR2 SQIVND (reference sequence). This CDR3 has 15 residues. J lost 3 bases, V lost 3 bases, and 8 bases had no gene match. As DNA, the CDR3 is TGTGCCAGTAGTATTCAGACAGGGCCCTACTACGAGCAGTACTTC. Protein product: CASSIQTGPYYEQYF. The variable domain in full, completed from reference TRBV19 and TRBJ2-7, reads DGGITQSPKYLFRKEGQNVTLSCEQNLNHDAMYWYRQDPGQGLRLIYYSQIVNDFQKGDIAEGYSVSREKKESFPLTVTSAQKNPTAFYLCASSIQTGPYYEQYFGPGTRLTVT.

This clone was recorded once. The J gene is TRBJ1-4, the V gene TRBV5-1; D gene unclear. The CDR3 covers 13 residues. Germline V gene sequence: CDR1 SGHRS, CDR2 YFSETQ. V gave up 1 base and J gave up 10 bases, with 11 bases separating them. The CDR3 region has the DNA TGCGCCAGCAGCTTGAGTCAGCGCGGAAAACTGTTTTTT. The encoded protein is CASSLSQRGKLFF.

This sequence joins TRBV19 and TRBJ1-5; the match to TRBD1 covers 10 bases. This CDR3 comprises 14 residues. Germline values: CDR1 LNHDA, CDR2 SQIVND (reference sequence). V dropped 8 bases and J dropped 5; count of bases not matched to a gene: 6. CDR3 protein: CASEPGQGYQPQHF. The CDR3 DNA sequence: TGTGCCAGTGAGCCGGGACAGGGGTATCAGCCCCAGCATTTT.

V gene TRBV10-3 combines with J gene TRBJ1-1, with TRBD1 as a possible D gene (6 bases). This CDR3 comprises 13 residues. Germline lookup yields CDR1 ENHRY and CDR2 SYGVKD. Deletions cut 7 bases from V and 5 bases from J, with 14 bases between. The CDR3 loop reads CAIIPEGGTEAFF. The DNA of the CDR3 is TGTGCCATCATACCCGAGGGGGGGACTGAAGCTTTCTTT.

J is TRBJ2-7 and V is TRBV7-9; a weak D match, TRBD2 (5 bases). Looked up from germline, CDR1 is SEHNR and CDR2 is FQNEAQ (reference sequence). The CDR3 totals 15 residues. The CDR3 loop is CSSSPLGSSSYEQYV. Here the CDR3 DNA reads TGTTCCAGCAGCCCCCTAGGGAGCAGCTCCTACGAGCAGTACGTC.

The chain recombines TRBV19 with TRBJ1-2; TRBD1 matches 8 bases. V was pared by 7 bases and J by 7 bases, with 17 bases of the junction left unmatched. Germline V gene data show CDR1 as LNHDA and CDR2 as SQIVND (reference sequence). The CDR3 sequence is 16 residues long. CDR3 nucleotide sequence: TGTGCCAGTATCAAGGGACAGGCCTCGAAGGGGGGTGGCTACACCTTC. The encoded protein is CASIKGQASKGGGYTF.

As to this clone: The identical CDR3 is also encoded by other nucleotide sequences in the sample. This chain uses TRBV5-1 with TRBJ1-5, with no clear D. This CDR3 spans 15 amino acids. Germline loops: CDR1 SGHRS, CDR2 YFSETQ. Trimming stripped 0 bases from V and 0 bases from J, with 7 bases between. DNA for the CDR3: TGCGCCAGCAGCTTGGGGACTGGTAGCAATCAGCCCCAGCATTTT. This encodes CASSLGTGSNQPQHF.

The J gene is TRBJ2-3, the V gene TRBV19, with D possibly TRBD2 on 6 matching bases. V shed 6 bases and J shed 0 bases, with 13 bases lying between them. The V gene's germline CDR1 is LNHDA and CDR2 SQIVND (reference sequence). The CDR3 spans 15 residues. CDR3 amino acids: CASRVPGESTDTQYF. CDR3 DNA sequence: TGTGCCAGTAGGGTGCCGGGAGAAAGCACAGATACGCAGTATTTT.

The chain couples TRBV7-8 to TRBJ2-5; the D gene is possibly TRBD2 (6 bases). Trimming left V 3 bases short and J 4 bases short, with 15 bases between. CDR3 length: 15 amino acids. Germline lookup yields CDR1 SGHVS and CDR2 FQNEAQ. The CDR3 DNA sequence: TGTGCCAGCAGCTTGTATCGAGTGGGAGGAGAGACCCAGTACTTC. Its translation: CASSLYRVGGETQYF.

V and J are TRBV30 and TRBJ1-5; 9 bases are a match to TRBD1. From germline, CDR1 is GTSNPN and CDR2 SVGIG (reference sequence). The CDR3 extends over 12 amino acids. Trimming at V came to 4 bases and at J to 9 bases, leaving 4 bases not matched to a gene. As DNA, the CDR3 is TGTGCCTGGAACAGGGGGCAGGGGCCCCAGCATTTT. Residues: CAWNRGQGPQHF.

V and J are TRBV13 and TRBJ1-2; maybe TRBD1 (6 bases). Germline-derived CDR1 and CDR2 are PRHDT and FYEKMQ (reference sequence). The CDR3 totals 14 residues. Deletions cut 1 base from V and 6 bases from J, with 12 bases between. The CDR3 sequence is CASSLVSGGNGYTF. The CDR3, as DNA: TGTGCCAGCAGCTTAGTTTCTGGGGGCAATGGCTACACCTTC. Full variable domain (outside the CDR3, taken from reference TRBV13 and TRBJ1-2): AAGVIQSPRHLIKEKRETATLKCYPIPRHDTVYWYQQGPGQDPQFLISFYEKMQSDKGSIPDRFSAQQFSDYHSELNMSSLELGDSALYFCASSLVSGGNGYTFGSGTRLTVV.

The rearrangement links TRBV5-6 to TRBJ2-2, with D maybe TRBD2 (5 bases). The germline V and J ends were trimmed by 0 bases and 0 bases, with 12 bases remaining between them. The CDR3 spans 17 residues. Germline CDR1 and CDR2: SGHDT and YYEEEE. In nucleotides, the CDR3 is TGTGCCAGCAGCTTGGATGGTAGCGCCTCGAACACCGGGGAGCTGTTTTTT. Translation: CASSLDGSASNTGELFF.

This clone came up once. V is TRBV29-1 and J is TRBJ2-7; 7 bases align to TRBD1. Germline assignment: CDR1 SQVTM and CDR2 ANQGSEA. This CDR3 contains 15 residues. V lost 4 bases to trimming and J lost 3 bases; unmatched junction nucleotides: 12. This CDR3 is CSVVDLRGQRYEQYF. For the CDR3, the DNA is TGCAGCGTTGTTGACTTGAGGGGACAGCGCTACGAGCAGTACTTC.

This rearrangement joins TRBV5-4 to TRBJ2-3; 8 bases align to TRBD2. The CDR3 sequence is 16 residues long. Germline V CDR1 and CDR2: SGHNT, YYREEE (reference sequence). Trimming took 4 bases from V and 6 from J; bases not matched to a gene: 13. CDR3 nucleotides: TGTGCCAGCAGCATAGACCCAGCGGGAGTTGTGGATACGCAGTATTTT. Its protein product is CASSIDPAGVVDTQYF.

J is TRBJ2-1 and V is TRBV27; D may be TRBD2 (6 bases). CDR3 length: 15 amino acids. Trimming removed 5 bases at V and 5 bases at J, with 16 bases between. Germline-derived CDR1 and CDR2 are MNHEY and SMNVEV (reference sequence). CDR3 sequence (DNA): TGTGCCAGCAGTCCCCGGAGGGTTCCGGACAATGAGCAGTTCTTC. It is translated as CASSPRRVPDNEQFF.

This CDR3 is CASSLLGGGDNYGYTF. As DNA, the CDR3 is TGCGCCAGCAGCTTGTTGGGGGGGGGCGACAACTATGGCTACACCTTC. The genes are TRBV5-1 and TRBJ1-2; possibly TRBD1 for D (6 bases). Trimming cost V 1 base and J 2 bases, with 15 bases left between them. The CDR3 is 16 residues long. Germline V gives CDR1 SGHRS, CDR2 YFSETQ.

The CDR3 protein is CASNSLGLAGVEQYF. The CDR3 nucleotides read TGTGCCAGCAATTCCCTCGGACTAGCGGGAGTCGAGCAGTACTTC. The chain combines TRBV6-5 with TRBJ2-7, with 13 bases fitting TRBD2. The CDR3 loop spans 15 amino acids. V lost 7 bases and J lost 6; bases outside the gene matches: 9. The germline gives CDR1 MNHEY, CDR2 SVGAGI.

Regarding this clone: Other DNA sequences from this sample encode an identical CDR3 as well. The chain uses TRBV7-6 and TRBJ2-3, with D possibly TRBD2 on 6 matching bases. V was cut by 5 bases and J by 0 bases, with 9 bases left in between. The germline CDR1 and CDR2 sequences are SGHVS and FNYEAQ. CDR3 length equals 14 residues. The CDR3 spells CASSLSGSTDTQYF. Written as DNA, the CDR3 is TGTGCCAGCAGCCTTAGCGGTAGCACAGATACGCAGTATTTT.

Only one count was recorded for this clone. This chain uses TRBV7-3 with TRBJ2-1; D is perhaps TRBD1 (6 bases). Germline values: CDR1 SGHTA, CDR2 FQGTGA. V was trimmed by 0 bases and J by 5 bases, leaving 8 bases between them. The CDR3 totals 14 residues. Here the CDR3 reads CASSLTGQDNEQFF. DNA of the CDR3: TGTGCCAGCAGCTTAACGGGACAAGACAATGAGCAGTTCTTC.

V and J are TRBV5-1 and TRBJ1-1, with D unresolved. V lost 3 bases and J 1 base, leaving 10 bases between the germline ends. This CDR3 region has 14 residues. Germline values: CDR1 SGHRS, CDR2 YFSETQ. The CDR3 DNA sequence: TGCGCCAGCAGCTCGAGAATAGAGAACACTGAAGCTTTCTTT. Translated: CASSSRIENTEAFF. The full variable domain, in which reference TRBV5-1 and TRBJ1-1 provide the parts outside the CDR3, is KAGVTQTPRYLIKTRGQQVTLSCSPISGHRSVSWYQQTPGQGLQFLFEYFSETQRNKGNFPGRFSGRQFSNSRSEMNVSTLELGDSALYLCASSSRIENTEAFFGQGTRLTVV.

Remarks on this clone: This CDR3 is also generated by other DNA sequences in the sample. The V and J genes are TRBV29-1 and TRBJ1-2; D gene ambiguous. From germline, CDR1 is SQVTM and CDR2 ANQGSEA. The germline V and J ends were trimmed by 3 bases and 2 bases, with 10 bases remaining between them. The CDR3 extends over 13 amino acids. The chain's CDR3 is CSVDRRLNYGYTF. CDR3 bases: TGCAGCGTTGACAGGAGGCTCAACTATGGCTACACCTTC.

The CDR3 DNA is TGTGCCAGCAGTTACCCCCAGCAGGGTCGGCAAGAGACCCAGTACTTC. It encodes CASSYPQQGRQETQYF. This chain connects TRBV6-5 to TRBJ2-5; D is possibly TRBD1 (5 bases). Germline V lookup: CDR1 MNHEY, CDR2 SVGAGI. Deletions cut 2 bases from V and 2 bases from J, with 15 bases between. The length of the CDR3 is 16 residues.

J is TRBJ1-1 and V is TRBV18, with D uncertain. V was pared by 3 bases and J by 4 bases, with 12 bases between. From germline, CDR1 is KGHSH and CDR2 LQKENI. The length of the CDR3 is 14 residues. The CDR3 protein is CASSPRGGGTEAFF. In DNA form, the CDR3 reads TGTGCCAGCTCACCGCGGGGAGGTGGCACTGAAGCTTTCTTT.

The gene calls are TRBV7-3 and TRBJ1-1, with 7 bases lining up with TRBD1. Unmatched junction bases numbered 6, after V lost 2 bases and J lost 0 bases. CDR3 size: 16 residues. Germline V gene lookup returns CDR1 SGHTA and CDR2 FQGTGA. Written as DNA, the CDR3 is TGTGCCAGCAGCTTACTCCCGACAGGGATGAACACTGAAGCTTTCTTT. Its translation: CASSLLPTGMNTEAFF. Together with reference TRBV7-3 and TRBJ1-1, the CDR3 gives the full variable domain: GAGVSQTPSNKVTEKGKYVELRCDPISGHTALYWYRQSLGQGPEFLIYFQGTGAADDSGLPNDRFFAVRPEGSVSTLKIQRTERGDSAVYLCASSLLPTGMNTEAFFGQGTRLTVV.

The chain joins TRBV11-1 to TRBJ2-1; unclear D gene. The CDR3 has 17 amino acids. CDR1 and CDR2 (germline): SGHAT, FQDESV (reference sequence). V was shortened by 2 bases and J by 1 base, with 15 bases between the two germline ends. DNA of the CDR3: TGTGCCAGCAGCTTATTCGAGGCGGCTATTTCCTACAATGAGCAGTTCTTC. The encoded protein is CASSLFEAAISYNEQFF.

This chain uses TRBV7-9 with TRBJ1-3, with D possibly being TRBD1 (6 bases). From germline, CDR1 is SEHNR and CDR2 FQNEAQ (reference sequence). The CDR3 consists of 16 residues. V gave up 5 bases and J gave up 1 base, with 15 bases separating them. DNA for the CDR3: TGTGCCAGCAGCGGGGCCGACAGGTCATCTGGAAACACCATATATTTT. It yields the protein CASSGADRSSGNTIYF.